This is a list of T cell receptor beta chains from one sample in a study of identical twins. TCRdb recomputed calls from the 5' RACE reads with MiXCR, one row per CDR3 protein. The table records some 1,600,000 distinct CDR3 sequences, roughly 35% of them present only once. Sequenced: cord blood. These receptors came from a newborn girl in good health. Each CDR3 is given with its conserved first and last residue. The D gene is left open where the match is weak. Size is stated for part of the rows, as once, few or many counts, or as a class when the clone is expanded.

V	size	J	D	CDR3	DNA
TRBV6-5	few	TRBJ2-1	TRBD2	CASSSSGRPYNEQFF	TGTGCCAGCAGCTCTAGCGGGAGGCCCTACAATGAGCAGTTCTTC
TRBV11-1	few	TRBJ2-7	.	CASSFRAGATYEQYF	TGTGCCAGCAGCTTCCGGGCGGGGGCGACCTACGAGCAGTACTTC
TRBV9	few	TRBJ2-3	TRBD2	CASSLSSGGQGSDTQYF	TGTGCCAGCAGCCTTTCCTCGGGGGGGCAGGGTTCGGATACGCAGTATTTT
TRBV20-1	.	TRBJ1-4	.	CSARVGGFNEKLFF	TGCAGTGCTAGAGTAGGAGGTTTCAATGAAAAACTGTTTTTT
TRBV20-1	.	TRBJ2-7	TRBD2	CSATRPGLAYEQYF	TGCAGTGCAACACGCCCGGGACTAGCCTACGAGCAGTACTTC
TRBV20-1	few	TRBJ2-3	.	CSAKTGDTQYF	TGCAGTGCTAAGACGGGGGATACGCAGTATTTT
TRBV12-3/TRBV12-4	many	TRBJ2-1	.	CASSSLTNEQFF	TGTGCCAGCAGTTCTCTAACGAATGAGCAGTTCTTC
TRBV7-6	.	TRBJ2-2	TRBD2	CASSFSGKGTGELFF	TGTGCCAGCAGCTTTAGCGGGAAAGGCACCGGGGAGCTGTTTTTT
TRBV20-1	.	TRBJ2-7	TRBD2	CSASPPSGYHEQYF	TGCAGTGCTAGTCCGCCTAGCGGGTACCACGAGCAGTACTTC
TRBV20-1	.	TRBJ1-4	.	CSAFQTGRNEKLFF	TGCAGTGCTTTTCAGACAGGTAGAAATGAAAAACTGTTTTTT
TRBV16	.	TRBJ1-5	TRBD1	CASSHVQGAGNQPQHF	TGTGCCAGCAGCCACGTCCAGGGGGCTGGCAATCAGCCCCAGCATTTT
TRBV3-1	few	TRBJ2-7	.	CASSQGPWGYEQYF	TGTGCCAGCAGCCAAGGACCTTGGGGTTACGAGCAGTACTTC
TRBV24-1	few	TRBJ2-1	.	CATSDSPPKTGCNEQFF	TGTGCCACCAGTGATTCTCCACCAAAGACAGGCTGCAATGAGCAGTTCTTC
TRBV27	.	TRBJ2-3	.	CASSLSATLAQYF	TGTGCCAGCAGTTTATCGGCAACTTTGGCGCAGTATTTT
TRBV12-3/TRBV12-4	many	TRBJ2-1	TRBD2	CASSSSGDYNEQFF	TGTGCCAGCAGTTCTAGCGGGGACTACAATGAGCAGTTCTTC
TRBV5-1	.	TRBJ2-7	.	CASSLGAGKMTSSYEQYF	TGCGCCAGCAGCTTGGGGGCTGGTAAGATGACCAGCTCCTACGAGCAGTACTTC
TRBV5-1	.	TRBJ2-1	TRBD2	CASSPGLADPRSSYNEQFF	TGCGCCAGCAGCCCGGGACTAGCGGACCCCCGGAGCTCCTACAATGAGCAGTTCTTC
TRBV3-1	.	TRBJ2-7	.	CASSQGASQSYEQYF	TGTGCCAGCAGCCAAGGGGCTAGCCAATCCTACGAGCAGTACTTC
TRBV6-4	few	TRBJ2-1	.	CASSDSYYNEQFF	TGTGCCAGCAGTGACTCTTACTACAATGAGCAGTTCTTC
TRBV6-1	few	TRBJ2-5	.	CASSELQVGETQYF	TGTGCCAGCAGTGAATTACAGGTTGGAGAGACCCAGTACTTC
TRBV20-1	.	TRBJ2-1	TRBD2	CSARLAGGINEQFF	TGCAGTGCTAGACTAGCGGGGGGGATCAATGAGCAGTTCTTC
TRBV5-1	few	TRBJ2-3	.	CASSEGQPADTQYF	TGCGCCAGCTCCGAGGGGCAGCCGGCAGATACGCAGTATTTT
TRBV10-3	once	TRBJ1-1	.	CAISVRTTNTEAFF	TGTGCCATCAGTGTCCGGACAACGAACACTGAAGCTTTCTTT
TRBV6-6	.	TRBJ2-2	TRBD1	CASSRTGVNTGELFF	TGTGCCAGCAGTCGAACAGGGGTTAACACCGGGGAGCTGTTTTTT